This TCR beta chain was recovered during a study of blood T cells in healthy people across ages. The study, taken as a whole, reports: Donors of long life had a larger count of naive CD4+ cells and greater diversity than aged donors. Possibly, changes in expanded clonotypes were confounded because donor CMV status was unknown. Diversity of TCR beta per million T cells declined in a roughly linear way with age.

The CDR3 runs 16 residues. The germline V gene has CDR1 SNHLY and CDR2 FYNNEI. The second PCR ran 7 to 11 cycles with a sample-barcoded 5' primer and J-beta primers. MiXCR was run by TCRdb on the 5' RACE reads, yielding one entry per CDR3 protein. Among 650,000 to 800,000 distinct CDR3 sequences listed, approximately 52% were seen once. This clonotype has a single count. Its antigen remains unidentified. One junction end does not reproduce the germline sequence, and a read error may be involved. The receptor was isolated from an elderly woman in good health. The sample consisted of blood. V usage is TRBV2 and J usage is TRBJ1-6; TRBD1 agrees at 8 bases. For the CDR3, the DNA is TGTGCCAGCAGAGAAGACCCGACAGGGGTTAATTCACCCCTCCACTTT. It yields the protein CASREDPTGVNSPLHF.